Given below is one TCR beta chain in context. Its antigen is unknown. The sample belongs to a study of CD4+ T cells in melanoma. The trim removed 8 bases at V and 3 bases at J, leaving 6 bases unmatched. From germline, CDR1 is MNHEY and CDR2 SMNVEV (reference sequence). The length of the CDR3 is 13 residues. Study conclusions and caveats: A reported correlation linked neoantigen-specific CD4+ T cells to CD8+, macrophage and B cell function. In melanoma, neoantigen-specific CD4+ T cells reportedly differed in differentiation state.

The repertoire was sequenced with immunoSEQ multiplex PCR; TCRdb's copy has only in-frame clones and lacks some. Of fewer than 20,000 clones detected, about 83% appear once; the ten largest clones hold roughly 5%. The sequencing sample was made of cells from a culture (not recorded whether cultured in vitro). The chain couples TRBV27 to TRBJ2-7, with TRBD1 matching over 8 bases. The TCR originated in a human donor with melanoma. In DNA form, the CDR3 reads TGTGCCAGCTCAAGACAGGGGATCTACGAGCAGTACTTC. This codes for CASSRQGIYEQYF.